The clone carrying this TCR beta chain was seen only once. Its antigen is not known. The V and J ends lost 5 bases and 3 bases respectively, with 14 bases between them. Germline CDR1 SGHAT, CDR2 FQNNGV. The CDR3 consists of 14 residues. The primer mix had 60 Vbeta and 13 Jbeta primers. Generated by immunoSEQ multiplex PCR, the TCRdb table keeps only in-frame clones and is missing some. The table lists approximately 150,000 clones, approximately 80% of them singletons. The data are from a study of cytomegalovirus exposure and HLA in healthy donors. Looking at the study overall: Prior work identified 100 million to 130 million unique TCR beta sequences in about 179 million T cells. Study-wide results and limits: Sequencing artifact likely explains a cluster of highly shared sequence variants. Later findings reportedly placed an Asian-associated ancestry cluster below the roughly 700-donor mean for N-insertions.

J is TRBJ2-7 and V is TRBV11-2; TRBD1 might be the D (6 bases). What was sequenced was PBMCs. This sequence originates from a man between 25 and 39 years old in good health and CMV-seropositive. DNA for the CDR3: TGTGCCAGCAGCCTTAGGTTAGGGGGCTACGAGCAGTACTTC. Residues: CASSLRLGGYEQYF.